Listed below are T cell receptor beta chains from one sample, sequenced in a study of hypomethylating agent response in myelodysplastic syndrome. TCRdb's table, derived via immunoSEQ multiplex PCR, lists solely in-frame clones and lacks some. The repertoire holds 6,000 or so clones, around 80% seen once, with roughly 10% in the top ten. The sample consisted of bone marrow, taken before or after starting hypomethylating agent treatment for myelodysplastic syndrome (not recorded which). The receptor set was obtained from a human donor with myelodysplastic syndrome. The CDR3 runs from the conserved cysteine through the conserved F or W. Each record gives: J gene, clone size, V gene, D gene, CDR3 DNA, CDR3 protein. The D gene is left open where the match is weak. Not all rows give a size; the values are once, few, many and, for expanded clones, a class.

>TRBJ2-7|.|TRBV5-5|TRBD2
TGTGCCAGCAGCTCCACTAGCGGATCCTACGAGCAGTACTTC
CASSSTSGSYEQYF
>TRBJ1-5|.|TRBV2|.
TGTGCCAGCAGGCGGGAAGGAGGGGAGAATCAGCCCCAGCATTTT
CASRREGGENQPQHF
>TRBJ2-5|.|TRBV19|TRBD1
TGTGCCAGTAGTAGGGACAGGGGATGGGAGACCCAGTACTTC
CASSRDRGWETQYF
>TRBJ2-3|.|TRBV28|.
TGTGCCAGCAGGCCTCAGGGCACGTGGTCAGATACGCAGTATTTT
CASRPQGTWSDTQYF
>TRBJ2-5|.|TRBV13|TRBD2
TGTGCCAGCAGCTTAAGCGGGGGGGCTCGAACCCAGTACTTC
CASSLSGGARTQYF
>TRBJ2-7|.|TRBV7-7|.
TGTGCCAGCAGCTCCAACCAGGGCTACGAGCAGTACTTC
CASSSNQGYEQYF
>TRBJ2-2|.|TRBV19|TRBD1
TGTGCCACCAGGGGGACCTTCGACACCGGGGAGCTGTTTTTT
CATRGTFDTGELFF
>TRBJ2-5|.|TRBV11-2|TRBD2
TGTGCCAGCAGCCCCGGACTAGCGGGGGCTGTAGAGACCCAGTACTTC
CASSPGLAGAVETQYF
>TRBJ1-2|.|TRBV5-6|TRBD1
TGTGCCAGCAGCTTCCCCGGGACAGGGGCTAACTATGGCTACACCTTC
CASSFPGTGANYGYTF
>TRBJ1-1|.|TRBV29-1|.
TGCAGCGTTAAGGGCCGGGGGACGGCTGAAGCTTTCTTT
CSVKGRGTAEAFF
>TRBJ1-6|.|TRBV19|TRBD1
TGTGCCACCAAACCGGGACAGGGGGCGGGATCACCCCTCCACTTT
CATKPGQGAGSPLHF
>TRBJ2-2|.|TRBV7-3|.
TGTGCCAGCAGCACCCAGGGGGGGGACACCGGGGAGCTGTTTTTT
CASSTQGGDTGELFF
>TRBJ2-2|few|TRBV4-2|.
TGTGCCAGCAATCGTGGGGGCAGCACCGGGGAGCTGTTTTTT
CASNRGGSTGELFF
>TRBJ2-1|.|TRBV13|.
TGTGCCAGCAGCGAGAGGGGGGGCCATGTCGATGAGCAGTTCTTC
CASSERGGHVDEQFF
>TRBJ2-1|once|TRBV7-2|TRBD2
TGTGCCAGCAGCTTAAAGGTCGGCGGGGGGGGTCCGGGTGAGCAGTTCTTC
CASSLKVGGGGPGEQFF
>TRBJ2-3|.|TRBV5-1|TRBD2
TGCGCCAGCAGCCAAATGAGCGGGGGGCTCACAGATACGCAGTATTTT
CASSQMSGGLTDTQYF
>TRBJ2-5|.|TRBV7-2|.
TGTGCCAGCAGCTTCGGGGGCCAGAAAGAGACCCAGTACTTC
CASSFGGQKETQYF
>TRBJ2-7|.|TRBV15|.
TGTGCCACCAGCAGAGACGGGTTTAGCTCCTACGAGCAGTACTTC
CATSRDGFSSYEQYF
>TRBJ2-3|.|TRBV9|.
TGTGCCAGCAGCGTAGGCACAGATACGCAGTATTTT
CASSVGTDTQYF
>TRBJ2-3|.|TRBV7-3|TRBD2
TGTGCCAGCAGCCCCGCCCGGGAGCGGGGGGGCGCAGATACGCAGTATTTT
CASSPARERGGADTQYF
>TRBJ1-5|once|TRBV5-8|.
TGTGCCAGCAGCTTGCAGGGTTATAGCAATCAGCCCCAGCATTTT
CASSLQGYSNQPQHF
>TRBJ2-5|.|TRBV6-5|TRBD2
TGTGCCAGCAGTTACCGCCCTAGCGGGGAGAGGGGGACCCAGTACTTC
CASSYRPSGERGTQYF
>TRBJ1-1|.|TRBV19|.
TGTGCCAGTAGGGGAGACACTGAAGCTTTCTTT
CASRGDTEAFF
>TRBJ1-5|.|TRBV25-1|.
TGTGCCAGCAGCTCCACAGGGAATCAGCCCCAGCATTTT
CASSSTGNQPQHF
>TRBJ2-1|.|TRBV30|.
TGTGCCTGGAGTACAGGGGGCAGGCTAGCGGGACTCAATGAGCAGTTCTTC
CAWSTGGRLAGLNEQFF
>TRBJ2-2|.|TRBV6-5|TRBD2
TGTGCCATCAGTTTCCCTAGCGGGGTGAACACCGGGGAGCTGTTTTTT
CAISFPSGVNTGELFF
>TRBJ1-4|.|TRBV30|TRBD1
TGTGCCTGGAGCGGCTACAGGGGCGAAAAACTGTTTTTT
CAWSGYRGEKLFF
>TRBJ2-6|.|TRBV5-7|.
TGTGCCAGCAGCGTACCCGGGGCCCCTTCCTCTGGGGCCAACGTCCTGACTTTC
CASSVPGAPSSGANVLTF
>TRBJ2-3|.|TRBV4-1|TRBD1
TGCGCCAGCAGCCACACCTGGGGGACAGGGGCCACAGATACGCAGTATTTT
CASSHTWGTGATDTQYF
>TRBJ2-1|medium-sized|TRBV2|.
TGTGCCAGTACGTCACTCGAGCAGTTCTTC
CASTSLEQFF
>TRBJ2-2|.|TRBV29-1|.
TGCAGCGTTGAGAGGCATGGGAGCACCGGGGAGCTGTTTTTT
CSVERHGSTGELFF
>TRBJ2-3|few|TRBV7-8|TRBD2
TGTGCCAGCAGCTTAAACGAGCGGGAGGATACGCAGTATTTT
CASSLNEREDTQYF
>TRBJ1-3|.|TRBV9|.
TGTGCCAGCAGCGACGTGGTTTTCTCTGGAAACACCATATATTTT
CASSDVVFSGNTIYF
>TRBJ2-1|.|TRBV19|TRBD2
TGTGCCAGTAGTAGGTCGAGCGGGGACCGGGTTGGCAATGAGCAGTTCTTC
CASSRSSGDRVGNEQFF
>TRBJ1-6|.|TRBV5-5|.
TGTGCCAGCAGTCCTGGCTGGGCCTCTAATTCACCCCTCCACTTT
CASSPGWASNSPLHF
>TRBJ1-4|.|TRBV5-8|TRBD1
TGTGCCAGCAGCTTACAGGGGAGTGAAAAACTGTTTTTT
CASSLQGSEKLFF